What follows describes a single T cell receptor beta chain. Germline V lookup: CDR1 KGHDR, CDR2 SFDVKD. The CDR3 has 11 residues. V dropped 9 bases and J dropped 7 bases, with 9 bases sitting between them. The sample originates from a study of blood T cell repertoires in COVID-19. The wider study: Collection of acute and convalescent COVID-19 samples took place in the United States, Italy and Spain.

Repertoires were generated with immunoSEQ multiplex PCR, while TCRdb's copy carries only in-frame clones and drops some. The sample includes roughly 260,000 clones, more than 75% of them seen just once. The TCR was taken from a man aged 35 to 55 who had recovered from COVID-19. This chain joins TRBV24-1 and TRBJ2-1; TRBD2 might be the D (5 bases). Sequencing used peripheral blood. The CDR3 loop reads CATAEGNEQFF. Here the CDR3 DNA reads TGTGCCACCGCCGAGGGTAATGAGCAGTTCTTC.